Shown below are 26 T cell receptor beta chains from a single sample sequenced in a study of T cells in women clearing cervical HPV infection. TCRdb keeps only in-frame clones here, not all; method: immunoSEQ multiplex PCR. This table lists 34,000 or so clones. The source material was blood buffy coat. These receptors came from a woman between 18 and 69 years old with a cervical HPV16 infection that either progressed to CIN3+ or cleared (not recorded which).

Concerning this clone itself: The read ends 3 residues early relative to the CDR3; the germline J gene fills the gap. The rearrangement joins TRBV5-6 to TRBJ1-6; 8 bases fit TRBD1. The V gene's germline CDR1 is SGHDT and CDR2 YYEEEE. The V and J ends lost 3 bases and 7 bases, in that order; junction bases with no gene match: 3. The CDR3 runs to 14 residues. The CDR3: CASSSRGPNSPLHF. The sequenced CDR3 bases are TGTGCCAGCAGCTCCAGGGGGCCCAATTCACCC.

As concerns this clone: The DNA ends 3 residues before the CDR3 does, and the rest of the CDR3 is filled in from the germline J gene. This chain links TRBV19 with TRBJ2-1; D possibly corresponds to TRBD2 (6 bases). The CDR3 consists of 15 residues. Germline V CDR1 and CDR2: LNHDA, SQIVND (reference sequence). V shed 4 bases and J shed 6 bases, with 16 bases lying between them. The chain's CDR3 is CASSRWDSQINEQFF. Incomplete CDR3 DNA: TGTGCCAGTAGTAGATGGGACTCCCAGATCAATGAG. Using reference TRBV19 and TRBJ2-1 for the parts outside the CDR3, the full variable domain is DGGITQSPKYLFRKEGQNVTLSCEQNLNHDAMYWYRQDPGQGLRLIYYSQIVNDFQKGDIAEGYSVSREKKESFPLTVTSAQKNPTAFYLCASSRWDSQINEQFFGPGTRLTVL.

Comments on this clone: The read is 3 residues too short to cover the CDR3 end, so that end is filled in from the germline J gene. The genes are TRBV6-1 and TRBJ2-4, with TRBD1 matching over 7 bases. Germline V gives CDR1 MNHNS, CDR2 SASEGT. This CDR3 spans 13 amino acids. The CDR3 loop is CASSEGTGSPQYF. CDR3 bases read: TGTGCCAGCAGTGAAGGGACAGGCAGCCCT.

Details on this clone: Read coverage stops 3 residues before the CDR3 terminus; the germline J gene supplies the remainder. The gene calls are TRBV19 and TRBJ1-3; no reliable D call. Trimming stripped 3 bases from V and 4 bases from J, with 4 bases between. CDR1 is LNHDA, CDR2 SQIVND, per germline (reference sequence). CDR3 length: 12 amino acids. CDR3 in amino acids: CASSIRGNTIYF. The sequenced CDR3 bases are TGTGCCAGTAGTATCAGGGGAAACACC. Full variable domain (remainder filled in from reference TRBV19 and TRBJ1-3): DGGITQSPKYLFRKEGQNVTLSCEQNLNHDAMYWYRQDPGQGLRLIYYSQIVNDFQKGDIAEGYSVSREKKESFPLTVTSAQKNPTAFYLCASSIRGNTIYFGEGSWLTVV.

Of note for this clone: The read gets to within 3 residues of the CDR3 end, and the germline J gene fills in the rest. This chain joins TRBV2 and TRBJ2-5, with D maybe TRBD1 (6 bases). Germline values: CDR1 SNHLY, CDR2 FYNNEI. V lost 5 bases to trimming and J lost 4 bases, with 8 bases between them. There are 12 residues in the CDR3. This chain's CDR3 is CASSSGAETQYF. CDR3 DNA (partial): TGTGCCAGCAGTTCAGGGGCAGAGACC. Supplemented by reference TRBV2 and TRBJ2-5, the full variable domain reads EPEVTQTPSHQVTQMGQEVILRCVPISNHLYFYWYRQILGQKVEFLVSFYNNEISEKSEIFDDQFSVERPDGSNFTLKIRSTKLEDSAMYFCASSSGAETQYFGPGTRLLVL.

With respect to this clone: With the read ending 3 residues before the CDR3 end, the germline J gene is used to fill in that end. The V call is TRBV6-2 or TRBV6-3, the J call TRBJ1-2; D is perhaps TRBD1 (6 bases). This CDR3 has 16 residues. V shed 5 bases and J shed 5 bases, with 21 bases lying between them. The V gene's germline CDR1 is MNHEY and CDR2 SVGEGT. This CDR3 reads CASSPRTVSGPYGYTF. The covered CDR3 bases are TGTGCCAGCAGTCCCCGGACAGTCTCAGGCCCGTATGGC.

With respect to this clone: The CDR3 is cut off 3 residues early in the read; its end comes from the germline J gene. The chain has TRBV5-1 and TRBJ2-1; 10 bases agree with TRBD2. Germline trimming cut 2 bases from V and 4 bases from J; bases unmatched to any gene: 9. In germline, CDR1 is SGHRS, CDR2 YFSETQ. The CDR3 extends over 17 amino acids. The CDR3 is CASSFKELAGGYNEQFF. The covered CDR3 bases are TGCGCCAGCAGCTTTAAGGAATTAGCGGGGGGTTACAATGAG.

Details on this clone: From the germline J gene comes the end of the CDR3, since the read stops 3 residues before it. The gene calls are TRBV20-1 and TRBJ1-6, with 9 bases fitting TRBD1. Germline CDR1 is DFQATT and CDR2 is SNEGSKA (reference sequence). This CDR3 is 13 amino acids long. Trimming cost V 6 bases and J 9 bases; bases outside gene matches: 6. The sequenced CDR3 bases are TGCAGTGCGGAGGGACAGGGTAGTTCACCC. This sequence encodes CSAEGQGSSP. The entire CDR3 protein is CSAEGQGSSPLHF.

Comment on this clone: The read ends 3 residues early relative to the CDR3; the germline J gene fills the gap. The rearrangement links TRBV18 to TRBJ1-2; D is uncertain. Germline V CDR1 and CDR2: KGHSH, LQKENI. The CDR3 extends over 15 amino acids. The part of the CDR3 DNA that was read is TGTGCCAGCTCACCCCTACTAGCGGCTAACAATGAC. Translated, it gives CASSPLLAANND. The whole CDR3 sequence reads CASSPLLAANNDYTF.

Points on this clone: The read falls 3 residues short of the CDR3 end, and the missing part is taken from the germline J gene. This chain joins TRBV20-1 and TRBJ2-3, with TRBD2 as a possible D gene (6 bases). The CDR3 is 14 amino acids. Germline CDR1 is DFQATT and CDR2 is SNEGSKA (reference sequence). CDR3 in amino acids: CSAASGVGNQPQYF. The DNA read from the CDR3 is TGCAGTGCTGCTTCGGGGGTGGGCAATCAGCCG.

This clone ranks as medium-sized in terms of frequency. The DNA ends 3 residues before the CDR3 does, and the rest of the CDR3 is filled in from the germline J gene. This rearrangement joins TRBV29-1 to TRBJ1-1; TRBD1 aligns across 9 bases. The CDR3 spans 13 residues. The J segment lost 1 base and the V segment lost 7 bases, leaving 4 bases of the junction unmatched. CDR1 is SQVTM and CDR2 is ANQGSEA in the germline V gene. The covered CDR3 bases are TGCAGCGCCACGGGACAGGGGAACACTGAA. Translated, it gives CSATGQGNTE. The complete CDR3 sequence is CSATGQGNTEAFF.

CDR3 DNA (partial): TGTGCCAGCAGCCCTCACCCGGGGACTGAA. Its translation is CASSPHPGTE. The entire CDR3 sequence reads CASSPHPGTEAFF. This chain connects TRBV7-3 to TRBJ1-1; D is undetermined. The missing CDR3 end, 3 residues past where the read stops, is filled in from the germline J gene. The CDR3 sequence is 13 residues long. Trimming shortened V by 5 bases and J by 5 bases, and 12 bases separated the two germline ends. In germline, CDR1 is SGHTA, CDR2 FQGTGA. The whole variable domain, remainder taken from reference TRBV7-3 and TRBJ1-1, is GAGVSQTPSNKVTEKGKYVELRCDPISGHTALYWYRQSLGQGPEFLIYFQGTGAADDSGLPNDRFFAVRPEGSVSTLKIQRTERGDSAVYLCASSPHPGTEAFFGQGTRLTVV.

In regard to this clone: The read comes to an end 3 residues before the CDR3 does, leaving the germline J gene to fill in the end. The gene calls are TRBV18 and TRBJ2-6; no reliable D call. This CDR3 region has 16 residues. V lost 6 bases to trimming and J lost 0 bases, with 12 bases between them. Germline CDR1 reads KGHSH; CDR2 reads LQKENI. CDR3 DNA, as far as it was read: TGTGCCAGCTCCCCGCCGCTAGGCTCTGGGGCCAACGTC. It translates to CASSPPLGSGANV. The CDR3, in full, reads CASSPPLGSGANVLTF.

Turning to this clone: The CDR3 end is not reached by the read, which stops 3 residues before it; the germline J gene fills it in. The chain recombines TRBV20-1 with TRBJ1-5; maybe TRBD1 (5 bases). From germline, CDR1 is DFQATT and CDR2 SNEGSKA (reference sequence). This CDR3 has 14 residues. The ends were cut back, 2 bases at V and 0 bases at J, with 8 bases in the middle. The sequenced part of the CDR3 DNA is TGCAGTGCTAGATGGGGGGATAGCAATCAGCCC. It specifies CSARWGDSNQP. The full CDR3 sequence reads CSARWGDSNQPQHF.

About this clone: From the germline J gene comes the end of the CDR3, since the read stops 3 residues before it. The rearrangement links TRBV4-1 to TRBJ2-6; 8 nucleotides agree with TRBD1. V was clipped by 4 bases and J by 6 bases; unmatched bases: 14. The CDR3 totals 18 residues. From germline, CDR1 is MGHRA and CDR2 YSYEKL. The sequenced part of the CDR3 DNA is TGCGCCAGCAGCCGTGCCGGGGACAGGTGGATCGCGGCCAACGTC. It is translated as CASSRAGDRWIAANV. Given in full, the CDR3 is CASSRAGDRWIAANVLTF.

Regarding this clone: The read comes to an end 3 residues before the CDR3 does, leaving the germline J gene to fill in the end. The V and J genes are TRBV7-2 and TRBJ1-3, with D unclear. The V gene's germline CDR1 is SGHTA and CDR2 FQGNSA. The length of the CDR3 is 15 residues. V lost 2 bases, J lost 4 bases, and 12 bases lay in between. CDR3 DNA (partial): TGTGCCAGCAGCTTAATGGCCTCCCCCGGAAACACC. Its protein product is CASSLMASPGNT. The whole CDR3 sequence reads CASSLMASPGNTIYF.

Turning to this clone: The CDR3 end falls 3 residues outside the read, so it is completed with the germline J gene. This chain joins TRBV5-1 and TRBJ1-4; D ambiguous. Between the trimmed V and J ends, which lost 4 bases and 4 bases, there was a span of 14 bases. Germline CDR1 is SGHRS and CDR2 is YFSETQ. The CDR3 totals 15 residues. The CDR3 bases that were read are TGCGCCAGCAGCCCCGACACGGCTAATAATGAAAAA. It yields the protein CASSPDTANNEK. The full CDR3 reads CASSPDTANNEKLFF.

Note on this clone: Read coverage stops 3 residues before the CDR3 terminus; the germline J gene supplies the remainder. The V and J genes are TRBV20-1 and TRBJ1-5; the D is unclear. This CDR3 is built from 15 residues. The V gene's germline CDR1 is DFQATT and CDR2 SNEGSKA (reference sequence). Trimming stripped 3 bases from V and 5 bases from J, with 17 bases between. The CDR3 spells CSASTVGLSDQPQHF. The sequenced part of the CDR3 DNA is TGCAGTGCTAGTACTGTTGGCCTAAGCGATCAGCCC.

CDR3 sequence reads: CAWSKGREYEQYF. CDR3 DNA, as far as it was read: TGTGCCTGGAGTAAGGGGAGAGAGTACGAG. The genes are TRBV30 and TRBJ2-7; either TRBD1 or TRBD2 may fit D (5 bases each). Read coverage stops 3 residues before the CDR3 terminus; the germline J gene supplies the remainder. In germline, CDR1 is GTSNPN, CDR2 SVGIG (reference sequence). CDR3 length: 13 amino acids. V lost 2 bases and J 4 bases, leaving 12 bases between the germline ends.

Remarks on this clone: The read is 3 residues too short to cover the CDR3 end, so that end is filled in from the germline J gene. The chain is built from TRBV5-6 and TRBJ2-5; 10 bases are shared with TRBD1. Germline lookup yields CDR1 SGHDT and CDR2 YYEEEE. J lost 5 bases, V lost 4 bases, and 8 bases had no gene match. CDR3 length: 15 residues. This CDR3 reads CASSPPGQGWETQYF. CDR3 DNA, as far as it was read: TGTGCCAGCAGCCCTCCGGGACAGGGGTGGGAGACC.

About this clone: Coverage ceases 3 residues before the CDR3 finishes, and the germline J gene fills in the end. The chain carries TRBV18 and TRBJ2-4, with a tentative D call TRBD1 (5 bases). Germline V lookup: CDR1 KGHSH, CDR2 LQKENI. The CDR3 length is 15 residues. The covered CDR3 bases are TGTGCCAGCTCGTACGACAGACAACTTAACTATGGT. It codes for CASSYDRQLNYG. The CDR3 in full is CASSYDRQLNYGQYF.

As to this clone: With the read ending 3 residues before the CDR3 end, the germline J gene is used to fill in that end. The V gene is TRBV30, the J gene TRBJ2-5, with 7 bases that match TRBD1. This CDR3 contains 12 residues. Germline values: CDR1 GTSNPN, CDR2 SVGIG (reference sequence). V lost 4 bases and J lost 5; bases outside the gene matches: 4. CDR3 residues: CAWKGAGETQYF. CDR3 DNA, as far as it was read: TGTGCCTGGAAGGGGGCGGGTGAGACC.

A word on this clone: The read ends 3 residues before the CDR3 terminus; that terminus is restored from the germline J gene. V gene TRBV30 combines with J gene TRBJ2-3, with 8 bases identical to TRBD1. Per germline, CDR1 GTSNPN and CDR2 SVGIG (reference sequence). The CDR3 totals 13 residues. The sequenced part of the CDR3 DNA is TGTGCCTGGACTCAGGGGGCTGATCAGCCG. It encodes CAWTQGADQP. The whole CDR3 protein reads CAWTQGADQPQYF.

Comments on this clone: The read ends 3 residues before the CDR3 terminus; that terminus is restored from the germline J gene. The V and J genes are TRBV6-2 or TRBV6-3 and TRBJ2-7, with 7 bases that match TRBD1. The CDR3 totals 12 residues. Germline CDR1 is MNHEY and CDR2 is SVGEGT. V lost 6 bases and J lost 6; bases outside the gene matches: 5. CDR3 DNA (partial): TGTGCCAGCAGCCAACGACAGGGCGAG. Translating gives CASSQRQGE. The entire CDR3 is CASSQRQGEQYF.

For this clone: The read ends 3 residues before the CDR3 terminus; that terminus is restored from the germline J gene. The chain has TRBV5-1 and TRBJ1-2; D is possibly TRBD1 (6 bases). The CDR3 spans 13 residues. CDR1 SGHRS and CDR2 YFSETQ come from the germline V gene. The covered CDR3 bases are TGCGCCAGCAGCCTCAGGGGAAGCAATGAC. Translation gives CASSLRGSND. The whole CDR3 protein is CASSLRGSNDYTF.

Partial CDR3 DNA: TGTGCCAGCAGTTCTGGGCAGCCG. Protein: CASSSGQP. From start to end, the CDR3 is CASSSGQPQYF. This chain uses TRBV12-3 or TRBV12-4 with TRBJ2-3; no clear D. The read halts 3 residues ahead of the CDR3 end, with the missing end drawn from the germline J gene. The CDR3 contains 11 residues.